This TCR beta chain is from a study of response to subunit inactivated influenza vaccine. TCRdb re-called the RT-PCR reads with MiXCR, one entry per CDR3 protein. This sample has 500,000 to 600,000 distinct CDR3 sequences, with about 17% found just once. Whole-study findings and limits: The study's authors posited that every seasonal influenza vaccination enlists few new T cells.

Germline loops: CDR1 MNHNS, CDR2 SASEGT. This CDR3 spans 16 amino acids. Trimming left V 5 bases short and J 0 bases short, with 14 bases between. Comment on this clonotype: The antigen remains unidentified.

The receptor was isolated from a man aged 45-69 years who received an inactivated influenza vaccine. The material sequenced was CD4+ T cells sorted from PBMCs, taken around 25 months after vaccination. The chain uses TRBV6-1 and TRBJ1-3; weak D call: TRBD1 (6 bases). The CDR3 spells CASSRDLDSSGNTIYF. CDR3 nucleotides: TGTGCCAGCAGTAGGGACCTGGACAGCTCTGGAAACACCATATATTTT.